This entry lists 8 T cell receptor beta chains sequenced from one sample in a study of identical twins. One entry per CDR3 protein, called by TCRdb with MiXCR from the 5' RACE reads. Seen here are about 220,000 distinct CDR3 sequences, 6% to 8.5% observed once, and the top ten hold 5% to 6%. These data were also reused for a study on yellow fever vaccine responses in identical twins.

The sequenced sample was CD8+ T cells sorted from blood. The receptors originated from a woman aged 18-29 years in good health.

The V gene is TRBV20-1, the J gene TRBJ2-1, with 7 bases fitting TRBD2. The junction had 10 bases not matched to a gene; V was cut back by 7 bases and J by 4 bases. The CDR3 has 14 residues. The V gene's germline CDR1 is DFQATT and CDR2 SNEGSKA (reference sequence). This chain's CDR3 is CSDKTLAQYNEQFF. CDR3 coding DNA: TGCAGTGACAAAACACTAGCGCAATACAATGAGCAGTTCTTC.

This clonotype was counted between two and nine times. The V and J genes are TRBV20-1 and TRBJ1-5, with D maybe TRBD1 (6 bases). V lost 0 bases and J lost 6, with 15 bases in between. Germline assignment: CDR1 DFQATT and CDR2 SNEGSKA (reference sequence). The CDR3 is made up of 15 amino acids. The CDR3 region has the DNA TGCAGTGCTAGAGATGGGTCAGGGGACGGTCAGCCCCAGCATTTT. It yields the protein CSARDGSGDGQPQHF.

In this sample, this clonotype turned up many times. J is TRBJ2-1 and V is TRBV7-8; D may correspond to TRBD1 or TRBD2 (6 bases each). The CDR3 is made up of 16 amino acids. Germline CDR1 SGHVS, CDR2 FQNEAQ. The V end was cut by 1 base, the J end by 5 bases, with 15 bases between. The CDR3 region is CASSLEGGREDNEQFF. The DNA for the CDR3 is TGTGCCAGCAGCTTAGAGGGGGGCAGGGAGGACAATGAGCAGTTCTTC.

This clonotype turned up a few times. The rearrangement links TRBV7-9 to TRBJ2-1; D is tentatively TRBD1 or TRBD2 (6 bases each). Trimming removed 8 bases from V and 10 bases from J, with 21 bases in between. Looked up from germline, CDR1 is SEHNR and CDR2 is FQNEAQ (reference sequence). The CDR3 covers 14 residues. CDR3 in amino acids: CASEGSVGGLEQFF. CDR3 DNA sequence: TGTGCCAGCGAGGGATCGGTGGGGGGCCTGGAGCAGTTCTTC.

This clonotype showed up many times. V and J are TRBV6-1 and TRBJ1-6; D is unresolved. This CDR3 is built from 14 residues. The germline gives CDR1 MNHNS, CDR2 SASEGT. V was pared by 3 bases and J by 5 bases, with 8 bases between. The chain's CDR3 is CASSEQSDNSPLHF. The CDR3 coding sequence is TGTGCCAGCAGTGAGCAAAGCGATAATTCACCCCTCCACTTT.

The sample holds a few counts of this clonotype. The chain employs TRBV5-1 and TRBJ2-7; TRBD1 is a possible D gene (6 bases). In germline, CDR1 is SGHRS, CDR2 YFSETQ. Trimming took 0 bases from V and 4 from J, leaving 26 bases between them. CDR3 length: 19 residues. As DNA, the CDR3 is TGCGCCAGCAGCTTGGCCTTCCTGGACAGCTTCCTTGAGGGATACGAGCAGTACTTC. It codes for CASSLAFLDSFLEGYEQYF.

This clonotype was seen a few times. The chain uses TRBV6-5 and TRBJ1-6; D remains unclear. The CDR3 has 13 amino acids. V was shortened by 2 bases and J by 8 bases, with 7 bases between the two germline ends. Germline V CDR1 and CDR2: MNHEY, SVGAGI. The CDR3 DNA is TGTGCCAGCAGTTACGCCCGGGATTCACCCCTCCACTTT. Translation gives CASSYARDSPLHF.

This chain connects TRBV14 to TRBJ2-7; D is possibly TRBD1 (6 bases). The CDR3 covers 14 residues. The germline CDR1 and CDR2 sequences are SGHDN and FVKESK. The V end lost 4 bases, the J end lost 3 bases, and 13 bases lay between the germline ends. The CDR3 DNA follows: TGTGCCAGCAGCCGGGACACGCTCGGCTACGAGCAGTACTTC. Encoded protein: CASSRDTLGYEQYF.